The 27 T cell receptor beta chains in this list originate from one sample, sequenced in a study of OX40 agonist ivuxolimab in advanced cancers. Assay: immunoSEQ multiplex PCR; the TCRdb copy retains only in-frame clones and omits some. The data contain 55,000 to 65,000 clones, 75% to 90% of them singletons. The source was CD4+ or CD8+ T cells sorted from blood, collected in a trial of the OX40 agonist ivuxolimab. These TCRs come from an adult with an advanced solid tumor such as melanoma, head and neck, liver or kidney cancer.

The J gene is TRBJ1-2, the V gene TRBV18, with 9 positions matching TRBD1. The V and J ends lost 6 bases and 0 bases, in that order; junction bases with no gene match: 17. There are 19 residues in the CDR3. The germline V gene encodes CDR1 KGHSH and CDR2 LQKENI. CDR3 nucleotide sequence: TGTGCCAGCTCCCCCCCCGGCCTGACAGGGGGGAGTACTAACTATGGCTACACCTTC. Protein: CASSPPGLTGGSTNYGYTF.

J is TRBJ1-1 and V is TRBV10-3; 8 bases are shared with TRBD1. In germline, CDR1 is ENHRY, CDR2 SYGVKD. V lost 6 bases and J lost 0; bases outside the gene matches: 6. The CDR3 totals 15 residues. In nucleotides, the CDR3 is TGTGCCATCAGCAGGACAGGGCCTATGAACACTGAAGCTTTCTTT. Translation gives CAISRTGPMNTEAFF.

This chain uses TRBV5-4 with TRBJ2-7, with 7 bases fitting TRBD1. CDR1 SGHNT and CDR2 YYREEE come from the germline V gene (reference sequence). CDR3 length: 15 residues. Trimming removed 0 bases from V and 2 bases from J; junction bases left unmatched: 5. The CDR3 sequence: CASSLEGQATYEQYF. The CDR3 DNA reads as TGTGCCAGCAGCTTGGAAGGACAGGCGACCTACGAGCAGTACTTC.

This clone appeared a few times. The chain uses TRBV1 and TRBJ1-5. TRBV1 is classified as a pseudogene. CDR3 length: 16 residues. The CDR3 here is CTSSQERLEDPSAQHF. In nucleotides, the CDR3 is TGCACCAGCAGCCAAGAGAGATTGGAGGACCCCTCGGCCCAGCATTTT.

Written as DNA, the CDR3 is TGTGCCAGCAGCTTAGAGCGTAGAACCAATTCACCCCTCCACTTT. As protein: CASSLERRTNSPLHF. The chain joins TRBV7-2 to TRBJ1-6, with no clear D. The germline V gene encodes CDR1 SGHTA and CDR2 FQGNSA. The CDR3 spans 15 residues. V dropped 1 base and J dropped 7 bases, with 11 bases sitting between them.

The V gene is TRBV4-1, the J gene TRBJ1-6, with 7 positions matching TRBD1. The germline CDR1 and CDR2 sequences are MGHRA and YSYEKL. The CDR3 totals 14 residues. J lost 8 bases, V lost 4 bases, and 5 bases had no gene match. The CDR3 is CASSPLTGDSPLHF. The CDR3 DNA reads as TGCGCCAGCAGCCCCCTAACAGGGGATTCACCCCTCCACTTT.

This clone has just one count. The rearrangement links TRBV28 to TRBJ2-7; TRBD1 matches at 9 bases. J gave up 7 bases and V 5 bases, and 9 bases lay outside the gene matches. Germline loops: CDR1 MDHEN, CDR2 SYDVKM. The CDR3 totals 14 residues. In DNA, the CDR3 is TGTGCCAGCAGTAGACTAGGGACAGGGTATGAGCAGTACTTC. Translating gives CASSRLGTGYEQYF.

V and J are TRBV28 and TRBJ1-5, with a tentative D call TRBD1 (6 bases). Looked up from germline, CDR1 is MDHEN and CDR2 is SYDVKM. The V end was cut by 7 bases, the J end by 7 bases, with 17 bases between. CDR3 size: 14 residues. CDR3 loop: CASNDQGLRQPQHF. CDR3 nucleotides: TGTGCCAGCAATGACCAGGGGTTGAGGCAGCCCCAGCATTTT.

CDR3 in amino acids: CASSWGGGYEQYF. In DNA form, the CDR3 reads TGTGCCAGCAGTTGGGGGGGAGGGTACGAGCAGTACTTC. The V gene is TRBV6-5, the J gene TRBJ2-7; 7 bases line up with TRBD2. The CDR3 is 13 residues long. The J segment lost 4 bases and the V segment lost 4 bases, leaving 4 bases of the junction unmatched. Germline CDR1 reads MNHEY; CDR2 reads SVGAGI.

This clone has only a few counts. The genes are TRBV7-3 and TRBJ2-1; possible D gene TRBD2, 5 bases. The CDR3 extends over 16 amino acids. The V end lost 0 bases, the J end lost 6 bases, and 15 bases lay between the germline ends. Looked up from germline, CDR1 is SGHTA and CDR2 is FQGTGA. In DNA, the CDR3 is TGTGCCAGCAGCTTAACCGGGGAAGTGGTTCCCAATGAGCAGTTCTTC. Translated, it gives CASSLTGEVVPNEQFF.

This chain connects TRBV6-1 to TRBJ1-2; D might be TRBD1 (6 bases). The CDR3 is 15 residues long. Looked up from germline, CDR1 is MNHNS and CDR2 is SASEGT. The germline V and J ends were trimmed by 2 bases and 2 bases, with 12 bases remaining between them. The CDR3 region is CASSEQGTSNYGYTF. As DNA, the CDR3 is TGTGCCAGCAGTGAACAGGGGACCTCCAACTATGGCTACACCTTC.

V and J are TRBV6-4 and TRBJ2-6; D might be TRBD2 (5 bases). The ends were cut back, 2 bases at V and 4 bases at J, with 15 bases in the middle. Germline lookup yields CDR1 MRHNA and CDR2 SNTAGT. This CDR3 is built from 17 residues. The DNA for the CDR3 is TGTGCCAGCAGTGACCGCGTGCCGGACTCCGGGGCCAACGTCCTGACTTTC. Protein product: CASSDRVPDSGANVLTF.

The chain combines TRBV11-2 with TRBJ2-3, with D unresolved. V was shortened by 5 bases and J by 0 bases, with 9 bases between the two germline ends. CDR3 length: 14 amino acids. CDR1 is SGHAT and CDR2 is FQNNGV in the germline V gene. In DNA, the CDR3 is TGTGCCAGCAGCCTTCCTGGAAGCACAGATACGCAGTATTTT. This encodes CASSLPGSTDTQYF.

V is TRBV11-1 and J is TRBJ1-1; 9 nucleotides match TRBD1. J lost 1 base, V lost 3 bases, and 3 bases had no gene match. Per germline, CDR1 SGHAT and CDR2 FQDESV (reference sequence). The CDR3 has 15 amino acids. The CDR3 bases are TGTGCCAGCAGCTTGTGGACAGGGGAGAACACTGAAGCTTTCTTT. Translated: CASSLWTGENTEAFF.

The V call is TRBV18, the J call TRBJ1-2; D gene uncertain. The length of the CDR3 is 15 residues. Trimming removed 0 bases at V and 4 bases at J, with 12 bases between. CDR1 is KGHSH and CDR2 is LQKENI in the germline V gene. This CDR3 reads CASSPPEIGLYGYTF. CDR3 sequence (DNA): TGTGCCAGCTCACCACCCGAGATAGGACTCTATGGCTACACCTTC.

This clone has a handful of counts. DNA for the CDR3: TGTGCCAGCAGTGCACCCCCCCCTCAGCCCCAGCATTTT. Translated: CASSAPPPQPQHF. The chain carries TRBV2 and TRBJ1-5; D uncertain. Trimming shortened V by 4 bases and J by 6 bases, and 10 bases separated the two germline ends. The CDR3 sequence is 13 residues long. Germline-derived CDR1 and CDR2 are SNHLY and FYNNEI. Variable domain in full (rest from reference TRBV2 and TRBJ1-5): EPEVTQTPSHQVTQMGQEVILRCVPISNHLYFYWYRQILGQKVEFLVSFYNNEISEKSEIFDDQFSVERPDGSNFTLKIRSTKLEDSAMYFCASSAPPPQPQHFGDGTRLSIL.

The table lists this clone with a few counts. This sequence joins TRBV5-1 and TRBJ2-1; 9 bases match TRBD1. This CDR3 has 15 amino acids. V shed 4 bases and J 6 bases; nucleotides not matched to a gene: 8. Looked up from germline, CDR1 is SGHRS and CDR2 is YFSETQ. The CDR3 nucleotides are TGCGCCAGCAGCGAAGGGACAGGGCCTACCAATGAGCAGTTCTTC. It is translated as CASSEGTGPTNEQFF. The variable domain in full, with the rest retrieved from reference TRBV5-1 and TRBJ2-1, is KAGVTQTPRYLIKTRGQQVTLSCSPISGHRSVSWYQQTPGQGLQFLFEYFSETQRNKGNFPGRFSGRQFSNSRSEMNVSTLELGDSALYLCASSEGTGPTNEQFFGPGTRLTVL.

This clone occurred a few times. The gene calls are TRBV6-5 and TRBJ1-1; perhaps TRBD1 as D (6 bases). The CDR3 spans 14 residues. The V gene lost 10 bases and the J gene lost 1 base, with 16 bases spanning the gap. Germline values: CDR1 MNHEY, CDR2 SVGAGI. The CDR3 region is CATNHRVGNTEAFF. The CDR3 DNA reads as TGTGCCACCAATCACAGGGTAGGGAACACTGAAGCTTTCTTT.

This chain connects TRBV5-1 to TRBJ2-7; D possibly corresponds to TRBD2 (5 bases). In germline, CDR1 is SGHRS, CDR2 YFSETQ. The CDR3 is made up of 15 amino acids. Trimming took off 0 bases at V and 0 bases at J, with 10 bases between the two ends. The CDR3 nucleotides read TGCGCCAGCAGCTTGGTTGGGAGCCGCTCCTACGAGCAGTACTTC. It specifies CASSLVGSRSYEQYF.

CDR3: CASSSARGQGARMYF. CDR3 nucleotides: TGTGCCAGCAGCTCCGCGAGGGGACAGGGGGCGCGGATGTATTTT. The chain uses TRBV5-6 and TRBJ2-3, with 12 bases aligning to TRBD1. Trimming cost V 3 bases and J 14 bases; bases outside gene matches: 13. Germline loops: CDR1 SGHDT, CDR2 YYEEEE. CDR3 length: 15 residues.

This sequence joins TRBV9 and TRBJ2-1, with TRBD1 matching 9 bases. The germline CDR1 and CDR2 sequences are SGDLS and YYNGEE. The J segment lost 3 bases and the V segment lost 3 bases, leaving 4 bases of the junction unmatched. There are 15 residues in the CDR3. The CDR3 loop reads CASSEQGALYNEQFF. DNA of the CDR3: TGTGCCAGCAGCGAACAGGGGGCTCTCTACAATGAGCAGTTCTTC.

The V call is TRBV7-6, the J call TRBJ2-5, with 10 bases matching TRBD2. Germline CDR1 reads SGHVS; CDR2 reads FNYEAQ. Trimming took 2 bases from V and 9 from J; bases not matched to a gene: 3. CDR3 length: 13 residues. The CDR3 DNA sequence: TGTGCCAGCAGCTTAAGGCTAGCGGGGGCCCAGTACTTC. Its translation is CASSLRLAGAQYF.

This rearrangement joins TRBV28 to TRBJ2-3, with 11 nucleotides matching TRBD2. In germline, CDR1 is MDHEN, CDR2 SYDVKM. The CDR3 is 13 residues long. J lost 10 bases, V lost 4 bases, and 4 bases had no gene match. Here the CDR3 reads CASSSLAGGPQYF. The CDR3 DNA follows: TGTGCCAGCAGTTCCTTAGCGGGAGGGCCGCAGTATTTT.

The chain is built from TRBV9 and TRBJ1-1, with D maybe TRBD1 (5 bases). Trimming shortened V by 3 bases and J by 7 bases, and 13 bases separated the two germline ends. Germline V lookup: CDR1 SGDLS, CDR2 YYNGEE. The CDR3 length is 13 residues. CDR3: CASSATRVSEAFF. The CDR3, as DNA: TGTGCCAGCAGCGCGACCAGGGTAAGTGAAGCTTTCTTT.

By proportion, this clone is medium-sized. Here the CDR3 reads CASSPGTGREKLFF. CDR3 coding DNA: TGTGCCAGCAGCCCCGGGACAGGCCGTGAAAAACTGTTTTTT. The chain recombines TRBV14 with TRBJ1-4; 8 nucleotides match TRBD1. With 4 bases clipped from V and 7 bases from J, the junction kept 5 bases outside the gene matches. Germline V gene lookup returns CDR1 SGHDN and CDR2 FVKESK. The CDR3 covers 14 residues.

The chain carries TRBV5-1 and TRBJ2-3; 7 positions match TRBD2. From germline, CDR1 is SGHRS and CDR2 YFSETQ. This CDR3 contains 15 residues. V lost 4 bases, J lost 4 bases, and 9 bases stayed unmatched. CDR3 amino acids: CASSHTSVIADTQYF. The DNA of the CDR3 is TGCGCCAGCAGCCATACTAGCGTAATCGCAGATACGCAGTATTTT.

This chain joins TRBV6-5 and TRBJ1-1; no reliable D call. The germline V and J ends were trimmed by 6 bases and 1 base, with 9 bases remaining between them. Germline V gene sequence: CDR1 MNHEY, CDR2 SVGAGI. The CDR3 runs 13 residues. CDR3 amino acids: CASSPGGNTEAFF. CDR3 DNA: TGTGCCAGCAGCCCAGGTGGGAACACTGAAGCTTTCTTT.